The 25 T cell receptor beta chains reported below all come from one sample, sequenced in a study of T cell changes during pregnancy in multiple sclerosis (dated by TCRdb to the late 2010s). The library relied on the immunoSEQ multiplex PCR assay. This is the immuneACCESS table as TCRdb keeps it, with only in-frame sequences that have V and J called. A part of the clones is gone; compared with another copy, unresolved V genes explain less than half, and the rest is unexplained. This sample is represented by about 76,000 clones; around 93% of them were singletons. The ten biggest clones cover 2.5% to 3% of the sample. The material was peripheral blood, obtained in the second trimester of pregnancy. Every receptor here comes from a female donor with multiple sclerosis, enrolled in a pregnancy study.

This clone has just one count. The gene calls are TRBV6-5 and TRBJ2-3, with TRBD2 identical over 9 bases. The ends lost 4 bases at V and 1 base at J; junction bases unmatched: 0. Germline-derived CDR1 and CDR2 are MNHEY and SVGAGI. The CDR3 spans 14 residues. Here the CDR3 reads CASSLAGGTDTQYF. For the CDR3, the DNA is TGTGCCAGCAGTTTAGCGGGGGGCACAGATACGCAGTATTTT.

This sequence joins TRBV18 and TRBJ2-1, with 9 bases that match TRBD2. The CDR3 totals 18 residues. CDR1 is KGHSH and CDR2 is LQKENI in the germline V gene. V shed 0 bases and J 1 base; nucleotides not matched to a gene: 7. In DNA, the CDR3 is TGTGCCAGCTCACCACCGTTGCGGGGGGGCAGGTCCTACAATGAGCAGTTCTTC. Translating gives CASSPPLRGGRSYNEQFF.

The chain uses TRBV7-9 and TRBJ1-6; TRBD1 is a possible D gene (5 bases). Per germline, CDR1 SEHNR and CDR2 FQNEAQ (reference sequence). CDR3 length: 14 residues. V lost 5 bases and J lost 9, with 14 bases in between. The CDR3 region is CASSTPNGASPLHF. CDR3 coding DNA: TGTGCCAGCAGCACCCCAAATGGGGCTTCACCCCTCCACTTT.

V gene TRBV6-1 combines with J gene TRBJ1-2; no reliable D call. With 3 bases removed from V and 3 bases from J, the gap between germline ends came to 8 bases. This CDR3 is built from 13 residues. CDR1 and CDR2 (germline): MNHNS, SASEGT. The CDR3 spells CASSDHGYYGYTF. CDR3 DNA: TGTGCCAGCAGTGATCACGGTTACTATGGCTACACCTTC.

CDR3 loop: CASRSAGTGVIGLAGELFF. Written as DNA, the CDR3 is TGTGCCAGCAGGTCAGCCGGGACAGGGGTGATTGGTCTTGCCGGGGAGCTGTTTTTT. The chain is built from TRBV5-7 and TRBJ2-2, with 10 positions matching TRBD1. TRBV5-7 is noted as an ORF with a role that remains uncertain. V lost 5 bases, J lost 6 bases, and 19 bases stayed unmatched. This CDR3 is built from 19 residues.

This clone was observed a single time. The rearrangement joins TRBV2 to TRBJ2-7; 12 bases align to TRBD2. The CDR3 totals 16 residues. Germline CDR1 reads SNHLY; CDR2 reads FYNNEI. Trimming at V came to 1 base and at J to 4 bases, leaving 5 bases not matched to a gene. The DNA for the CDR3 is TGTGCCAGCAGTGAAGTTACTAGCGGGGGGTGGTACGAGCAGTACTTC. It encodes CASSEVTSGGWYEQYF.

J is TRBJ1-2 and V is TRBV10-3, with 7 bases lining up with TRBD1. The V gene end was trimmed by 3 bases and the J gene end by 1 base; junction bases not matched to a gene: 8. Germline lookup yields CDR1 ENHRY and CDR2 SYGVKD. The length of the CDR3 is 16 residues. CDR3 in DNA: TGTGCCATCAGTGATTTGAGGGACAGTATTAACTATGGCTACACCTTC. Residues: CAISDLRDSINYGYTF.

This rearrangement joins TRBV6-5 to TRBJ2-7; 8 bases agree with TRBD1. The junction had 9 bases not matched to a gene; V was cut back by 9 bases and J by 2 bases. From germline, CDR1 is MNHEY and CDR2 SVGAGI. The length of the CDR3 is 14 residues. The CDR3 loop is CASSRGHLPYEQYF. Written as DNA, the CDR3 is TGTGCCAGTAGCAGGGGGCATCTTCCCTACGAGCAGTACTTC.

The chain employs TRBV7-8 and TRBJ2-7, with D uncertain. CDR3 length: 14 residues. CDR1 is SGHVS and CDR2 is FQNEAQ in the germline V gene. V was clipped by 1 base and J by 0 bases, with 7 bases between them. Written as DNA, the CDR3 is TGTGCCAGCAGCTTAGTTGCAGTCTCCTACGAGCAGTACTTC. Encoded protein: CASSLVAVSYEQYF. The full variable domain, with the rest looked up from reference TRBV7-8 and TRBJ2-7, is GAGVSQSPRYKVAKRGQDVALRCDPISGHVSLFWYQQALGQGPEFLTYFQNEAQLDKSGLPSDRFFAERPEGSVSTLKIQRTQQEDSAVYLCASSLVAVSYEQYFGPGTRLTVT.

CDR3 sequence reads: CAWRDGEAEAFF. The CDR3 DNA reads as TGTGCCTGGAGAGACGGAGAAGCAGAAGCTTTCTTT. The chain has TRBV30 and TRBJ1-1; unclear D gene. The V end was cut by 3 bases, the J end by 8 bases, with 13 bases between. Germline CDR1 is GTSNPN and CDR2 is SVGIG (reference sequence). CDR3 length equals 12 residues.

The CDR3 DNA reads TGTGCCAGCAGCTTAATCGGACTAGCGGGGGTCATTGGTAGCACAGATACGCAGTATTTT. It yields the protein CASSLIGLAGVIGSTDTQYF. V is TRBV7-3 and J is TRBJ2-3; TRBD2 matches at 13 bases. The CDR3 is made up of 20 amino acids. The junction had 10 bases not matched to a gene; V was cut back by 1 base and J by 0 bases. Per the germline V gene, CDR1 is SGHTA and CDR2 is FQGTGA.

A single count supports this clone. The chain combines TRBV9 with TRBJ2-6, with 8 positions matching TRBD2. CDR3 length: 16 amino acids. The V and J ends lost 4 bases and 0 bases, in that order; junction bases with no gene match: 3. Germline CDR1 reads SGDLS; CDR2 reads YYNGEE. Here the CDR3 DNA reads TGTGCCAGCAGCATCACTAGCGGCTCTGGGGCCAACGTCCTGACTTTC. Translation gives CASSITSGSGANVLTF.

The CDR3 loop reads CASTIQAGTAGYEQYF. The CDR3, as DNA: TGCGCCAGCACCATCCAGGCCGGGACAGCAGGCTACGAGCAGTACTTC. The chain recombines TRBV5-1 with TRBJ2-7, with 7 bases fitting TRBD1. V lost 6 bases, J lost 3 bases, and 15 bases stayed unmatched. Germline V gene lookup returns CDR1 SGHRS and CDR2 YFSETQ. The CDR3 consists of 16 residues.

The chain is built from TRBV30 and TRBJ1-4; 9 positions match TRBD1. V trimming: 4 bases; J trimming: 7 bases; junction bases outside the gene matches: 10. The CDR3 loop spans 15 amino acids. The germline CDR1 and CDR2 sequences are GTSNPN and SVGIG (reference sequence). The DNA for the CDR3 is TGTGCCTGGACTATCCCGACAGGGGGAAGTGAAAAACTGTTTTTT. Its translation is CAWTIPTGGSEKLFF.

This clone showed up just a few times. CDR3 sequence: CASRGQGFTSPLHF. CDR3 DNA sequence: TGTGCCAGTAGGGGACAGGGGTTTACTTCACCCCTCCACTTT. The chain recombines TRBV19 with TRBJ1-6, with TRBD1 identical over 10 bases. The V gene end was trimmed by 6 bases and the J gene end by 9 bases; junction bases not matched to a gene: 5. The CDR3 loop spans 14 amino acids. The V gene's germline CDR1 is LNHDA and CDR2 SQIVND (reference sequence).

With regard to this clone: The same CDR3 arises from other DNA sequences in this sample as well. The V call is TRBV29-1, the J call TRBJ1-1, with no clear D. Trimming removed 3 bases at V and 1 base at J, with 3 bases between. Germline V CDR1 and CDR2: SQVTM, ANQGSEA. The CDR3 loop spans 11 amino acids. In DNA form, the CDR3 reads TGCAGCGTTGACAGGAACACTGAAGCTTTCTTT. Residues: CSVDRNTEAFF.

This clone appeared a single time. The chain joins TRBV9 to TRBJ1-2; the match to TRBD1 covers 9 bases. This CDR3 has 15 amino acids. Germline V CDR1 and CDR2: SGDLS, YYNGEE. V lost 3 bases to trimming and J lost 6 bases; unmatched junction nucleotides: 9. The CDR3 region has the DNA TGTGCCAGCAGCGAGGATAGGGACAGGGCTGATGGCTACACCTTC. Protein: CASSEDRDRADGYTF.

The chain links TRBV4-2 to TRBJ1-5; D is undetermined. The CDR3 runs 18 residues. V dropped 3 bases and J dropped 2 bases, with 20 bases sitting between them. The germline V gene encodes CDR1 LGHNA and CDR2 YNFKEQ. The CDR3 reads CASSQVPSSWSGNQPQHF. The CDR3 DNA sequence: TGTGCCAGCAGCCAGGTGCCGTCCTCCTGGAGCGGCAATCAGCCCCAGCATTTT.

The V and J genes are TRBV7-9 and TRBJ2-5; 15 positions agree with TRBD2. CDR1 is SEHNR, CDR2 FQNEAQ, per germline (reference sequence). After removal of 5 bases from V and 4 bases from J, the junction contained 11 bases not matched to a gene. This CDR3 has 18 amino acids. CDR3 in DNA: TGTGCCAGCAGCCCATCGTCGGGACTAGCGGGGGGAGGAGAGACCCAGTACTTC. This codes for CASSPSSGLAGGGETQYF.

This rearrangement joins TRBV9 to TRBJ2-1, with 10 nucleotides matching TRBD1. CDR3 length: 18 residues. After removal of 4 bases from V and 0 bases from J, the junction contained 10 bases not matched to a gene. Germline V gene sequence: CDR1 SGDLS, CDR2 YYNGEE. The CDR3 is CASSRWDRGDTSYNEQFF. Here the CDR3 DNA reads TGTGCCAGCAGCAGATGGGACAGGGGAGACACCTCCTACAATGAGCAGTTCTTC.

The CDR3 sequence is CASSRGDYGYTF. The CDR3 DNA reads as TGCGCCAGCAGTCGGGGAGATTATGGCTACACCTTC. J is TRBJ1-2 and V is TRBV5-1; D not resolved. CDR3 length: 12 residues. Germline lookup yields CDR1 SGHRS and CDR2 YFSETQ. V was cut by 5 bases and J by 5 bases, with 10 bases left in between.

The CDR3 DNA follows: TGTGCCAGCAGCTTTAGCGGGAGGGCCCTTGATGAGCAGTTCTTC. The encoded protein is CASSFSGRALDEQFF. The chain employs TRBV7-3 and TRBJ2-1; 11 bases are shared with TRBD2. The CDR3 loop spans 15 amino acids. J lost 8 bases, V lost 3 bases, and 6 bases had no gene match. CDR1 and CDR2 from the germline V gene are SGHTA and FQGTGA. Based on the CDR3 plus reference TRBV7-3 and TRBJ2-1, the full variable domain is GAGVSQTPSNKVTEKGKYVELRCDPISGHTALYWYRQSLGQGPEFLIYFQGTGAADDSGLPNDRFFAVRPEGSVSTLKIQRTERGDSAVYLCASSFSGRALDEQFFGPGTRLTVL.

CDR3 in DNA: TGTGCCAGCCGACCCGGGACAGGGTACACTGAAGCTTTCTTT. As protein: CASRPGTGYTEAFF. This rearrangement joins TRBV27 to TRBJ1-1; 9 bases map to TRBD1. This CDR3 region has 14 residues. Germline lookup yields CDR1 MNHEY and CDR2 SMNVEV (reference sequence). Trimming took 8 bases from V and 3 from J; bases not matched to a gene: 7.

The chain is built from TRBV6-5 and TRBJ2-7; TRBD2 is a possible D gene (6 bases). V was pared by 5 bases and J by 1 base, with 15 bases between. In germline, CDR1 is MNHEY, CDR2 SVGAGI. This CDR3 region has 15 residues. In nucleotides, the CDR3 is TGTGCCAGCAGTCAGCAGGAGGGATCATCCTACGAGCAGTACTTC. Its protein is CASSQQEGSSYEQYF.

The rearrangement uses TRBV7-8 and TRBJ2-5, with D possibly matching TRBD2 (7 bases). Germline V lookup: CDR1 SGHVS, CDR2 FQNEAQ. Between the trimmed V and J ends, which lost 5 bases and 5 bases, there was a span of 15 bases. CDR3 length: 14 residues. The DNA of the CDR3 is TGTGCCAGCAGCGCCACCGGGGGGCAGGAGACCCAGTACTTC. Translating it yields CASSATGGQETQYF.